This note documents a single T cell receptor beta chain sequence. Its target is not known. This record belongs to a study of blood T cells in healthy people across ages. Study findings and constraints: Strong correlation existed between TCR beta diversity and naive T cell percentage. Unsorted PBMC material precluded a definitive naive versus antigen-experienced comparison.

The germline CDR1 and CDR2 sequences are SQVTM and ANQGSEA. The CDR3 spans 14 residues. The V gene end was trimmed by 7 bases and the J gene end by 0 bases; junction bases not matched to a gene: 5. A second PCR of roughly 7 to 11 cycles used a sample-barcoded 5' primer and a J-beta primer mix. Every sample produced at least 2.5 million CDR3-containing paired-end reads. TCRdb used MiXCR to reprocess the 5' RACE reads, holding one entry per CDR3 protein. In the table there are roughly 2 million distinct CDR3 sequences, about 50% of which are singletons. This clonotype originated in a woman aged 40 to 50 in good health. The J gene is TRBJ2-2, the V gene TRBV29-1; TRBD2 agrees at 7 bases. Source material: blood. This CDR3 is CSAGRGANTGELFF. The CDR3 nucleotides are TGCAGCGCCGGCCGGGGGGCGAACACCGGGGAGCTGTTTTTT.